This T cell receptor beta chain emerged from a study of CD8 T cells in Susac syndrome. About this clonotype: The antigen remains undetermined.

Sequencing of TCR beta covered CD8+ and CD4+ T cells obtained from blood. Negative isolation was used for CD8+ and CD4+ T cells and FACS enrichment for TEMRA cells. After extraction with the RNeasy kit, about 0.45 to 1 ug of the RNA was reverse transcribed using random hexamers. TCRdb reanalysed the immunoSEQ multiplex PCR reads using MiXCR and keeps one entry per CDR3 protein. This sample has about 430,000 distinct CDR3 sequences; around 85% occur once, and the top ten carry around 0.12%. This CDR3 has 14 residues. V lost 3 bases and J lost 5; bases outside the gene matches: 3. Germline V gene sequence: CDR1 MNHEY, CDR2 SMNVEV (reference sequence). Notes on the study in general: It was acknowledged in the study that the number of individuals who were included in its TCR sequencing and HLA analysis was relatively small.

This sequence originates from a human donor with multiple sclerosis. Input material: CD8+ T cells from PBMCs. The chain is built from TRBV27 and TRBJ2-7; 11 nucleotides agree with TRBD2. The CDR3, as DNA: TGTGCCAGCAGTTTCCTAGCGGGAGGCCACGAGCAGTACTTC. Translated: CASSFLAGGHEQYF.